The 2 T cell receptor beta chains presented below share a single source sample, sequenced in a study of T cells in Graves' hyperthyroidism and ophthalmopathy. Researchers took RNA transcripts and amplified the TCR beta CDR3 regions from them. TCR CDR3 underwent first-round RT-PCR with the HTBI primer set. Using its own MiXCR run on the multiplex PCR reads, TCRdb lists one record per CDR3 protein. Among hundreds of thousands of distinct CDR3 sequences listed, around a third were seen once. The source material was blood. These receptor sequences come from a woman aged 35 to 49 with Graves' hyperthyroidism.

This clonotype was counted ten times or more. The chain carries TRBV7-9 and TRBJ1-6; perhaps TRBD1 as D (5 bases). This CDR3 has 17 amino acids. V lost 5 bases to trimming and J lost 0 bases, with 14 bases between them. CDR1 and CDR2 from the germline V gene are SEHNR and FQNEAQ (reference sequence). CDR3 in amino acids: CASSRIRDRSYNSPLHF. The CDR3 bases are TGTGCCAGCAGCCGAATTAGGGACCGCTCCTATAATTCACCCCTCCACTTT.

The chain recombines TRBV7-9 with TRBJ1-2, with D perhaps TRBD1 (5 bases). Germline V lookup: CDR1 SEHNR, CDR2 FQNEAQ (reference sequence). V was trimmed by 9 bases and J by 2 bases, leaving 13 bases between them. This CDR3 is built from 13 residues. CDR3 loop: CASNVGTNYGYTF. The CDR3 nucleotides are TGTGCCAGTAATGTCGGGACCAACTATGGCTACACCTTC.